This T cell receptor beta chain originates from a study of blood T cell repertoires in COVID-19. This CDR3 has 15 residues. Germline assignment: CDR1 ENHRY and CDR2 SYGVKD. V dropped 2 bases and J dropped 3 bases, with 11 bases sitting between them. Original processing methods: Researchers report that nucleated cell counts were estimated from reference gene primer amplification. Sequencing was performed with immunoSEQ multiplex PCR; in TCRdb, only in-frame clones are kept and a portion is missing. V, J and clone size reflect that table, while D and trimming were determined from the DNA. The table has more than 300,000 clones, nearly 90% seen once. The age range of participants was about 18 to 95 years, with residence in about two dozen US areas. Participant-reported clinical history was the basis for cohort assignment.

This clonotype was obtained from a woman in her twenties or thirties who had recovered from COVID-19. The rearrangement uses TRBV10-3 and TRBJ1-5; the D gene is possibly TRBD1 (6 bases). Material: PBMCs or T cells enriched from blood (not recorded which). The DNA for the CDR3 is TGTGCCATCAGTGAGGGACAGTCGCTCAATCAGCCCCAGCATTTT. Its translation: CAISEGQSLNQPQHF.